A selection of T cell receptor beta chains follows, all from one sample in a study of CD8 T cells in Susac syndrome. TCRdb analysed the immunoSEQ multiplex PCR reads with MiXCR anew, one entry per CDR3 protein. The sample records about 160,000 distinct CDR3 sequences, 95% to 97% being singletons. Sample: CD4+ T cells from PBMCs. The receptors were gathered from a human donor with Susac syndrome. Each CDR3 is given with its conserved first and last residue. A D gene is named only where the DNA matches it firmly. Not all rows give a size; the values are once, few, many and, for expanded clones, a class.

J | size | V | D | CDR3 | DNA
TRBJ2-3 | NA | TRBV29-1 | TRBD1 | CSVLGSTGGRTDTQYF | TGCAGCGTCCTGGGGTCGACAGGGGGGAGAACAGATACGCAGTATTTT
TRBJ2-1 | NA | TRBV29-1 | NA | CSFREQFF | TGCAGCTTCCGTGAGCAGTTCTTC
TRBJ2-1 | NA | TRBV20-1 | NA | CSASKIAGIYNEQFF | TGCAGTGCTAGCAAAATAGCTGGCATATACAATGAGCAGTTCTTC
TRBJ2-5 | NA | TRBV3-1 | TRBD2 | CASSQGWGGRETQYF | TGTGCCAGCAGCCAGGGATGGGGGGGACGGGAGACCCAGTACTTC
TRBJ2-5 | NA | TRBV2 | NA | CASSEAGTLGRETQYF | TGTGCCAGCAGTGAAGCAGGCACCCTAGGGCGGGAGACCCAGTACTTC
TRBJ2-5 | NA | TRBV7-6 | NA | CASSLVSGGETQYF | TGTGCCAGCAGCTTAGTTTCGGGGGGCGAGACCCAGTACTTC
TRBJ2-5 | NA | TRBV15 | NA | CATSIGEGTQYF | TGTGCCACCAGCATTGGGGAAGGGACCCAGTACTTC
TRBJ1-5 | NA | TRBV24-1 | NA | CATSTVNQPQHF | TGTGCCACCAGTACGGTCAATCAGCCCCAGCATTTT
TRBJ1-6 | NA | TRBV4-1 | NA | CASSQDGGIGNSPLHF | TGCGCCAGCAGCCAAGACGGGGGAATAGGGAATTCACCCCTCCACTTT
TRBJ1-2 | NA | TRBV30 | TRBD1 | CAGQDRGRSGYTF | TGTGCCGGACAAGACAGGGGGCGAAGTGGCTACACCTTC
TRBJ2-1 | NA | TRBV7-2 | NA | CASGVRDWDNEQFF | TGTGCCAGCGGCGTACGGGACTGGGACAATGAGCAGTTCTTC
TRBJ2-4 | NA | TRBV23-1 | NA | CASSQQKDPSGLAKNIQYF | TGCGCCAGCAGTCAACAAAAGGACCCGTCCGGACTAGCCAAAAACATTCAGTACTTC
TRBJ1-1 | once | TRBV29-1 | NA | CSVAYRNTEAFF | TGCAGCGTTGCCTATCGGAACACTGAAGCTTTCTTT
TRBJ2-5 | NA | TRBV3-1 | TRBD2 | CASSQGIAGRETQYF | TGTGCCAGCAGCCAGGGGATAGCGGGAAGAGAGACCCAGTACTTC
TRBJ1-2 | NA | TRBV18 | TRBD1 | CASSPGQPNYGYTF | TGTGCCAGCTCACCGGGACAGCCCAACTATGGCTACACCTTC
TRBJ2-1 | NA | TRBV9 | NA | CASSVGVLNEQFF | TGTGCCAGCAGCGTAGGAGTACTCAATGAGCAGTTCTTC
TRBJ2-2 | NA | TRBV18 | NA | CASSPLENTGELFF | TGTGCCAGCTCACCTCTGGAAAACACCGGGGAGCTGTTTTTT
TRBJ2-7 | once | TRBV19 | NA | CASSTPRASSYEQYF | TGTGCCAGTAGTACCCCTCGCGCCAGCTCCTACGAGCAGTACTTC
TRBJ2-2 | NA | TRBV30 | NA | CAWSVEASPTGELFF | TGTGCCTGGAGTGTCGAGGCTAGCCCCACCGGGGAGCTGTTTTTT
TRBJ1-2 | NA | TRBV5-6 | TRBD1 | CASSPAPRWTGDQNGYTF | TGTGCCAGCAGCCCCGCCCCTCGATGGACAGGCGACCAGAATGGCTACACCTTC
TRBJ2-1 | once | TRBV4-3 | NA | CASSQDRRGTNNEQFF | TGCGCCAGCAGCCAAGATCGGAGGGGGACGAACAATGAGCAGTTCTTC
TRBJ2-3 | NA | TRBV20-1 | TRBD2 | CSADGGLAGTTDTQYF | TGCAGTGCCGACGGAGGACTAGCGGGTACCACAGATACGCAGTATTTT
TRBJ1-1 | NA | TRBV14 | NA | CASSQESWYYTEAFF | TGTGCCAGCAGCCAAGAGTCTTGGTATTACACTGAAGCTTTCTTT
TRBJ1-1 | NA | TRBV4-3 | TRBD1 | CASREISDRPPGGTEAFF | TGCGCCAGCAGAGAGATATCGGACAGGCCTCCTGGAGGCACTGAAGCTTTCTTT
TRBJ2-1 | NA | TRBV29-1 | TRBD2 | CSVGPQGGYNEQFF | TGCAGCGTTGGCCCCCAGGGAGGGTACAATGAGCAGTTCTTC
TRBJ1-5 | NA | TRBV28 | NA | CASSWNQPQHF | TGTGCCAGCAGTTGGAATCAGCCCCAGCATTTT
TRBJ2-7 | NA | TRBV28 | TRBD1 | CASSRQGLSSYEQYF | TGTGCCAGCAGTCGACAGGGGTTATCCTCCTACGAGCAGTACTTC
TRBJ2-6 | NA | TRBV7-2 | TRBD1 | CASSNGQGAYGANVLTF | TGTGCCAGCAGTAACGGACAGGGGGCGTATGGGGCCAACGTCCTGACTTTC
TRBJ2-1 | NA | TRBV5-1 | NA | CASSEGWDEQFF | TGCGCCAGCAGCGAGGGTTGGGATGAGCAGTTCTTC
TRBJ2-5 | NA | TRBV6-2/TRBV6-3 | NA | CASSSESPETQYF | TGTGCCAGCAGTTCCGAGTCCCCAGAGACCCAGTACTTC
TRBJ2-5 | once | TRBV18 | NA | CASSPSVGRQETQYF | TGTGCCAGCTCACCATCAGTCGGGAGACAAGAGACCCAGTACTTC
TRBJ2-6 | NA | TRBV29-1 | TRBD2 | CSATSGGPGANVLTF | TGCAGCGCGACTAGCGGGGGACCTGGGGCCAACGTCCTGACTTTC
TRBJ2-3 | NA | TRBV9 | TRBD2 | CASSRSGRAGGDTQYF | TGTGCCAGCAGCCGGAGCGGGAGGGCCGGGGGGGATACGCAGTATTTT
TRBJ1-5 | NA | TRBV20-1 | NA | CSARTLTHSNQPQHF | TGCAGTGCAAGGACCCTAACCCATAGCAATCAGCCCCAGCATTTT
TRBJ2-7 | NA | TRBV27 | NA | CASSLFVGEIYEQYF | TGTGCCAGCAGTTTATTCGTGGGAGAAATTTACGAGCAGTACTTC